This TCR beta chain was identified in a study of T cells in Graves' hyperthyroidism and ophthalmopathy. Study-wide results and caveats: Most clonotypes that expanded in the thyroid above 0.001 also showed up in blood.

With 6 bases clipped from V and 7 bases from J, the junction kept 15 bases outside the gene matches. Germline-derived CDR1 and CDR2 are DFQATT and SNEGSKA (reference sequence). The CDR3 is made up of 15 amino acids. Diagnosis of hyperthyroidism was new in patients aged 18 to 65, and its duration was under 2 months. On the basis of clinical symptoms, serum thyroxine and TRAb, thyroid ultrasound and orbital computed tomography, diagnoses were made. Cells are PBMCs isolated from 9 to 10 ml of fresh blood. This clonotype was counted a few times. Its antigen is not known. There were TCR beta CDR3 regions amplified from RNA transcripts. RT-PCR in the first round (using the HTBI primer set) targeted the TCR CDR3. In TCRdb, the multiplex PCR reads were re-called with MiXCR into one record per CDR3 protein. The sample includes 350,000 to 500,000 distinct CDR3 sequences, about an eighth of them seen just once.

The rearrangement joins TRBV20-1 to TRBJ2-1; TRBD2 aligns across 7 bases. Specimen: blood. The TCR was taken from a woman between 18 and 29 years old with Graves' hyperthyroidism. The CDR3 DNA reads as TGCAGTGCCACTAAAATGGCGGGAGTTATTAATGAGCAGTTCTTC. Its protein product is CSATKMAGVINEQFF.